This record looks at one TCR beta chain sequence and its context. In germline, CDR1 is GTSNPN, CDR2 SVGIG (reference sequence). The CDR3 consists of 12 residues. V was shortened by 0 bases and J by 5 bases, with 5 bases between the two germline ends. These data are taken from a study of blood T cell repertoires in COVID-19. In the study overall: The United States, Italy and Spain supplied acute and convalescent COVID-19 samples.

Original methodology: Reference gene primer amplification in the assay estimated nucleated cell counts. Assay used: immunoSEQ multiplex PCR; TCRdb lists only in-frame clones, some missing. The DNA was the basis for D and trimming; V, J and clone size are from that table. In the table there are under 250,000 clones, 80% to 90% of which are singletons. The sequencing input was peripheral blood. V is TRBV30 and J is TRBJ1-5; D ambiguous. The TCR was taken from a human donor in a cohort sampled during active COVID-19. CDR3 in amino acids: CAWSVPDQPQHF. Written as DNA, the CDR3 is TGTGCCTGGAGTGTCCCCGATCAGCCCCAGCATTTT.